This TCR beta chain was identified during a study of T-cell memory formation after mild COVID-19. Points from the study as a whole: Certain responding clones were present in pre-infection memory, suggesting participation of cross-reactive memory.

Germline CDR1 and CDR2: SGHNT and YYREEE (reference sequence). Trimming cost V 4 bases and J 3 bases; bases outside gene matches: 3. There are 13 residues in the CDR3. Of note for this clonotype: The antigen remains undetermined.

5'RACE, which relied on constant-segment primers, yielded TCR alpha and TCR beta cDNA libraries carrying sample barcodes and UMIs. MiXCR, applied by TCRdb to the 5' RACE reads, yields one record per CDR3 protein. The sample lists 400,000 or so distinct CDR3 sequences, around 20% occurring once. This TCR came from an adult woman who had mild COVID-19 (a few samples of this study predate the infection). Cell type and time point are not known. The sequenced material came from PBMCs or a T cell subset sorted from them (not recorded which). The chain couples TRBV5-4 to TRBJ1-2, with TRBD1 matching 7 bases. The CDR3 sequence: CASSDDRDYGYTF. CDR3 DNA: TGTGCCAGCAGCGACGACAGGGACTATGGCTACACCTTC.